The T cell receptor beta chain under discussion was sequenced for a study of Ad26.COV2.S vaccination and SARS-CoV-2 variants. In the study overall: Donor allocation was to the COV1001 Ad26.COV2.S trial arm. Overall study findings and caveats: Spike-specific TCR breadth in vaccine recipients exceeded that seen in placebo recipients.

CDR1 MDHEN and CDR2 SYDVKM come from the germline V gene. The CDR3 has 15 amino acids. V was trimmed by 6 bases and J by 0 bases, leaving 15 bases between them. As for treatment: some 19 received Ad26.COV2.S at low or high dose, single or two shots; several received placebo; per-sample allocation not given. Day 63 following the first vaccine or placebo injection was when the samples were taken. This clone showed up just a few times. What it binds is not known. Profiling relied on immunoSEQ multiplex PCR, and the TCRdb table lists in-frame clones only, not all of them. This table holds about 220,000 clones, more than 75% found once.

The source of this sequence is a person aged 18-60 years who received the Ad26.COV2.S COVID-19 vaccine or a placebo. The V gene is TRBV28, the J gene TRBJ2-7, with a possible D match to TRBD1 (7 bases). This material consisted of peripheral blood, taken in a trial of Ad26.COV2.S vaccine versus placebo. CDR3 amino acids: CASSLQGGASYEQYF. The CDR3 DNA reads TGTGCCAGCAGCCTTCAGGGGGGCGCCTCCTACGAGCAGTACTTC.